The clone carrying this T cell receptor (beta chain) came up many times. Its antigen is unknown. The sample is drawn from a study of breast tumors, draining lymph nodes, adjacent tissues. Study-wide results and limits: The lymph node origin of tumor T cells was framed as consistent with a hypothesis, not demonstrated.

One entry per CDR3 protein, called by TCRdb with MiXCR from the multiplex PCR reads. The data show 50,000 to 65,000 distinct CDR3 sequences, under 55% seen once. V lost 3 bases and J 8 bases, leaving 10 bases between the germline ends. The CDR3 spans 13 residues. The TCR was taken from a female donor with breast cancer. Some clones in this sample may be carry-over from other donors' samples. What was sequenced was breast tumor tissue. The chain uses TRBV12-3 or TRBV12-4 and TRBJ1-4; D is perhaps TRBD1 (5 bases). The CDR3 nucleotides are TGTGCCAGCAGTTTGGTGACAGCCGAAAAACTGTTTTTT. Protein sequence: CASSLVTAEKLFF.